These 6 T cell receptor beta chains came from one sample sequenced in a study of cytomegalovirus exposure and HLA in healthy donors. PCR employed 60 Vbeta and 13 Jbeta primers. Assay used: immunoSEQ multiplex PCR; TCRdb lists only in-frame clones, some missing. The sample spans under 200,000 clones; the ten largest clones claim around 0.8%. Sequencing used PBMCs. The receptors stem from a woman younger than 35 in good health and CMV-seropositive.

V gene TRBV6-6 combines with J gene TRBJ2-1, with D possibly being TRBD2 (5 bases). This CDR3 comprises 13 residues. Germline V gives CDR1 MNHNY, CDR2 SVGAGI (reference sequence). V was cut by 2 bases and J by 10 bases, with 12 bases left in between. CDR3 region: CASSYNRGREQFF. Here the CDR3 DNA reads TGTGCCAGCAGTTACAACCGGGGTAGAGAGCAGTTCTTC.

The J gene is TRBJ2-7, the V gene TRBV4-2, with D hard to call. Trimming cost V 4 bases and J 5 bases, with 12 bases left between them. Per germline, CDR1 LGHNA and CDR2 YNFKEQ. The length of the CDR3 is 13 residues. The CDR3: CASSPTAFDEQYF. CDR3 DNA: TGTGCCAGCAGCCCAACAGCCTTCGACGAGCAGTACTTC.

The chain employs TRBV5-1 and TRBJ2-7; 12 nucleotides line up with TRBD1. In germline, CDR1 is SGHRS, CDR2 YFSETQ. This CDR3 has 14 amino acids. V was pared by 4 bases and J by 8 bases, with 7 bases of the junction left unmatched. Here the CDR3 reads CASSRDRGPYKQYF. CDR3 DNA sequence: TGCGCCAGCAGCAGGGACAGGGGGCCATACAAGCAGTACTTC.

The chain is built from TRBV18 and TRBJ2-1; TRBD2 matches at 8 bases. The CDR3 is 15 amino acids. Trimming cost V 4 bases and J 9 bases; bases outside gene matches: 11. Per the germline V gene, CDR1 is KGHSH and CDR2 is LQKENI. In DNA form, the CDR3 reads TGTGCCAGCTCACTGCACAGGGACGCGGGAGGTGAGCAGTTCTTC. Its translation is CASSLHRDAGGEQFF.

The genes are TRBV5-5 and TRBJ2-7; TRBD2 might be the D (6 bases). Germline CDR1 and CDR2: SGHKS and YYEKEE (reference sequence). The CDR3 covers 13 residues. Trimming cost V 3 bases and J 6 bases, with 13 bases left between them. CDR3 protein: CASSYQAGREQYF. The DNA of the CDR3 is TGTGCCAGCAGCTACCAGGCGGGGCGCGAGCAGTACTTC.

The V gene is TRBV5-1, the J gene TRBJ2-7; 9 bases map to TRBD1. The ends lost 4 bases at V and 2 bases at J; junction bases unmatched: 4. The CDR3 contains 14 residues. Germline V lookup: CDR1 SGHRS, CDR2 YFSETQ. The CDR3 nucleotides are TGCGCCAGCAGCCCGGACAGGGGTACCTACGAGCAGTACTTC. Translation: CASSPDRGTYEQYF.